The rows below give T cell receptor beta chains drawn from one sample of a study of T cell responses to AZD1222 COVID-19 vaccine. Clones were read by immunoSEQ multiplex PCR, and TCRdb kept only the in-frame ones, dropping some. The sample has tens of thousands of clones, 92% seen once; the top ten hold roughly 3%. Sequenced here: peripheral blood, sampled 28 days after the second AZD1222 dose. The source of these receptors is an adult who received the AZD1222 COVID-19 vaccine. The CDR3 runs from the conserved cysteine through the conserved F or W. A D gene is named only where the DNA matches it firmly. Clone size is stated in some rows and not others, as once, few, many or a class when expanded.

abundance,d_gene,v_gene,len,j_gene,CDR3nt,CDR3aa
-,TRBD1,TRBV7-6,16,TRBJ1-4,TGTGCCAGCAGCCTGCCTACAGGGGGACTTAATGAAAAACTGTTTTTT,CASSLPTGGLNEKLFF
once,TRBD1,TRBV4-2,14,TRBJ1-2,TGTGCCAGCAGCCCCCGGACAGGGACTTATGGCTACACCTTC,CASSPRTGTYGYTF
-,-,TRBV11-3,14,TRBJ2-7,TGTGCCAGCAGCGGATACAGGACTACCTACGAGCAGTACTTC,CASSGYRTTYEQYF
-,TRBD1,TRBV2,12,TRBJ1-1,TGTGCCAGCCGGGACAGGGTGCCTGAAGCTTTCTTT,CASRDRVPEAFF
-,-,TRBV30,15,TRBJ1-2,TGTGCCTGGACTTCCGTCAGGGGCGGAAACTATGGCTACACCTTC,CAWTSVRGGNYGYTF
-,TRBD2,TRBV7-6,16,TRBJ2-3,TGTGCCAGCAGCTTATCAGCGGGGGGGGGCACAGATACGCAGTATTTT,CASSLSAGGGTDTQYF
-,-,TRBV18,12,TRBJ1-1,TGTGCCAGCTCACCACGTCAGGCCGAAGCTTTCTTT,CASSPRQAEAFF
-,TRBD1,TRBV7-9,14,TRBJ1-2,TGTGCCAGCAGCTTTTCAGGGGGGGAGTATGGCTACACCTTC,CASSFSGGEYGYTF
few,-,TRBV28,14,TRBJ1-2,TGTGCCAGCAGTTCATCCCCGCTTAACTATGGCTACACCTTC,CASSSSPLNYGYTF
-,-,TRBV5-1,14,TRBJ2-5,TGCGCCAGCAGCTTGTTGGGGGGCGCAGAGACCCAGTACTTC,CASSLLGGAETQYF
-,-,TRBV25-1,16,TRBJ2-2,TGTGCCAGCAGTGATACGGGGTTTGCGAACACCGGGGAGCTGTTTTTT,CASSDTGFANTGELFF
-,TRBD1,TRBV19,16,TRBJ1-4,TGTGCCAGCGGCCAGGGGAGGGGGCCCTCTAATGAAAAACTGTTTTTT,CASGQGRGPSNEKLFF
-,-,TRBV12-3/TRBV12-4,12,TRBJ1-4,TGTGCCAGCAGTTTCGGCGACTTAGGACTGTTTTTT,CASSFGDLGLFF
-,-,TRBV4-1,16,TRBJ2-7,TGCGCCAGCAGCCAAGATCTCCCCGACGGTCCCTACGAGCAGTACTTC,CASSQDLPDGPYEQYF
-,TRBD2,TRBV4-2,17,TRBJ2-3,TGTGCCAGCAGCCCAACCGGGACTAGCGGGGACACAGATACGCAGTATTTT,CASSPTGTSGDTDTQYF
-,TRBD1,TRBV11-2,16,TRBJ2-3,TGTGCCAGCAGCTTAGACGGGACAGGGCGGCTAGATACGCAGTATTTT,CASSLDGTGRLDTQYF
few,-,TRBV6-5,15,TRBJ1-6,TGTGCCAGCAGTTACTCGACAAGGGTTGGATCACCCCTCCACTTT,CASSYSTRVGSPLHF
-,-,TRBV12-3/TRBV12-4,12,TRBJ1-5,TGTGCCAGCTCAGGTAGCAATCAGCCCCAGCATTTT,CASSGSNQPQHF
-,-,TRBV19,14,TRBJ1-2,TGTGCCAGTAGTTATACAGAACCCCTCTATGGCTACACCTTC,CASSYTEPLYGYTF
-,TRBD1,TRBV2,14,TRBJ1-5,TGTGCCAGCAGCGCAACAGGGGTTGATCAGCCCCAGCATTTT,CASSATGVDQPQHF
-,-,TRBV5-1,13,TRBJ1-2,TGCGCCAGCACTCCATCCGAGGGTAGAGGCTACACCTTC,CASTPSEGRGYTF
-,-,TRBV7-3,20,TRBJ1-6,TGTGCCAGCAGCTTAAGCGTGGAGCTTCCATTGAGCTCCTATAATTCACCCCTCCACTTT,CASSLSVELPLSSYNSPLHF
-,-,TRBV11-2,16,TRBJ1-5,TGTGCCAGCAGCTTAGGGAGGGGGGAAAGCAATCAGCCCCAGCATTTT,CASSLGRGESNQPQHF
-,-,TRBV18,17,TRBJ2-2,TGTGCCAGCTCTCGGCTAGGGACACAAAGGAACACCGGGGAGCTGTTTTTT,CASSRLGTQRNTGELFF
-,-,TRBV28,15,TRBJ1-1,TGTGCCAGCAGCCTACTTCCGGGACAAGACACTGAAGCTTTCTTT,CASSLLPGQDTEAFF
-,-,TRBV9,14,TRBJ2-5,TGTGCCAGCAGCGCGATGGGGGGTATAGAGACCCAGTACTTC,CASSAMGGIETQYF
-,TRBD1,TRBV4-1,17,TRBJ2-2,TGCGCCAGCAGCCAAGTGCGGCGGACAGGGGATGACGGGGAGCTGTTTTTT,CASSQVRRTGDDGELFF
-,-,TRBV3-1/TRBV3-2,15,TRBJ1-1,TGTGCCAGCAGCCAAGAGGGGCCGGGGAACACTGAAGCTTTCTTT,CASSQEGPGNTEAFF
-,-,TRBV7-2,15,TRBJ1-1,TGTGCCAGCAGCCAGGATACAGGCCGCGGGACTGAAGCTTTCTTT,CASSQDTGRGTEAFF
-,-,TRBV28,18,TRBJ2-7,TGTGCCAGCAGTTCGCTACCGGGACTCAACTATATTTCCTACGAGCAGTACTTC,CASSSLPGLNYISYEQYF
-,-,TRBV6-5,11,TRBJ2-7,TGTGCCGGCCGAGAGGGGCTCGAGCAGTACTTC,CAGREGLEQYF
once,TRBD2,TRBV11-2,14,TRBJ2-2,TGTGCCAGCAGCGCCCTAGCGGGGAACGGGGAGCTGTTTTTT,CASSALAGNGELFF
-,-,TRBV3-1/TRBV3-2,14,TRBJ1-1,TGTGCCAGCAGCCCATTACAGGGGAACACTGAAGCTTTCTTT,CASSPLQGNTEAFF